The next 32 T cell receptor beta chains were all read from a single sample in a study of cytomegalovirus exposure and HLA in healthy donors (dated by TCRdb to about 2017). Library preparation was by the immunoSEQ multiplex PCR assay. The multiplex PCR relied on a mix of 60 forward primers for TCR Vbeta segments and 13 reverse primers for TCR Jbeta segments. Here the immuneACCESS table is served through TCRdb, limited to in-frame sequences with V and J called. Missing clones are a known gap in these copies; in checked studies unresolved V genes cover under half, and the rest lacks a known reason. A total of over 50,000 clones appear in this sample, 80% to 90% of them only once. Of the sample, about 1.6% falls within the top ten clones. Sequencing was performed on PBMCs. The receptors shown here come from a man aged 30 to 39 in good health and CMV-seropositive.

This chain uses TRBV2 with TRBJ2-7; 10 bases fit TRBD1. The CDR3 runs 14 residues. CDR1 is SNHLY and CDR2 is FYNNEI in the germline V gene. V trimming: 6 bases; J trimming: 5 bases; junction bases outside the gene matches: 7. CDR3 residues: CASRTGTGEDEQYF. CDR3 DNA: TGTGCCAGCAGGACCGGGACAGGGGAGGACGAGCAGTACTTC.

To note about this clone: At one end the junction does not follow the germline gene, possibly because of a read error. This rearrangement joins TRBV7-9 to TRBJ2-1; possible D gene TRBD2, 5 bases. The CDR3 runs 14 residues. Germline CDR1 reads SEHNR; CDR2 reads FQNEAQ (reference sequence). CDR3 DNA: TGTTCCAGCAGCTTAGAGAGGGACTACAATGAGCAGTTCTTC. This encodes CSSSLERDYNEQFF.

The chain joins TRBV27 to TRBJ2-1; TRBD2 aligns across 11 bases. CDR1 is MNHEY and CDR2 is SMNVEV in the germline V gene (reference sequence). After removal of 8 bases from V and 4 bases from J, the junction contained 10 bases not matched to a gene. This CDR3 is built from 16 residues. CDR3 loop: CASAPGTSGGYNEQFF. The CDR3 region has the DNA TGTGCCAGCGCCCCGGGGACTAGCGGTGGTTACAATGAGCAGTTCTTC.

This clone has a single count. The CDR3 DNA reads as TGCGCCAGCAGCTTGCTAGACTCTGGGGCCAACGTCCTGACTTTC. Its translation is CASSLLDSGANVLTF. This chain joins TRBV5-1 and TRBJ2-6; D unclear. Germline loops: CDR1 SGHRS, CDR2 YFSETQ. This CDR3 has 15 residues. V was shortened by 1 base and J by 0 bases, with 5 bases between the two germline ends.

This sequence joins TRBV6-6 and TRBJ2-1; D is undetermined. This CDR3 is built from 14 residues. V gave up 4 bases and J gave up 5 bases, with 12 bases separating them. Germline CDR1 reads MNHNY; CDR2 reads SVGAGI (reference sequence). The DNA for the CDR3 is TGTGCCAGCAGTTCGGAGCCAGTTAACAATGAGCAGTTCTTC. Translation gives CASSSEPVNNEQFF.

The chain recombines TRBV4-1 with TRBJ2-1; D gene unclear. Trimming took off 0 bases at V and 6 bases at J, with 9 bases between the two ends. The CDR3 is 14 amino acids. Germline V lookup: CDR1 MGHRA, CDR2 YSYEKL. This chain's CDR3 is CASSQESQSNEQFF. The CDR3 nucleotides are TGCGCCAGCAGCCAAGAATCACAGAGCAATGAGCAGTTCTTC.

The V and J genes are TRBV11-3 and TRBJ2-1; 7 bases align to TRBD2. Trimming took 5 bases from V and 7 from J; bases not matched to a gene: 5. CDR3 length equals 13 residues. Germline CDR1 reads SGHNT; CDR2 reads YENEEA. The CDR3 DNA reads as TGTGCCAGCAGCAGCGGGACGTCGAATGAGCAGTTCTTC. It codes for CASSSGTSNEQFF.

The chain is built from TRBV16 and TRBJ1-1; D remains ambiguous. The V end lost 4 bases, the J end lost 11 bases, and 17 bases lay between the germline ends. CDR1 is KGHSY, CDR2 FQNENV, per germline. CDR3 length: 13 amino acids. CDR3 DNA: TGTGCCAGCAGCCCACCTCTGGCAGCGTTGGCTTTCTTT. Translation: CASSPPLAALAFF.

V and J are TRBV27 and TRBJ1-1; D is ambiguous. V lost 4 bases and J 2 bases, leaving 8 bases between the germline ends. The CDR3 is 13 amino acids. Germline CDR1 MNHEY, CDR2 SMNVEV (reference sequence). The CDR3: CASSYTDNTEAFF. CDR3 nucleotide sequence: TGTGCCAGCAGTTATACTGATAACACTGAAGCTTTCTTT.

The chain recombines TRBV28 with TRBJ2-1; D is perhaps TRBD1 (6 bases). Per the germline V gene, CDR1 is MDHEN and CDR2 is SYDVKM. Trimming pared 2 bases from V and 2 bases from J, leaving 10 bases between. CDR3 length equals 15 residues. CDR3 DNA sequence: TGTGCCAGCAGTTTACGAGGACAGCCCTACAATGAGCAGTTCTTC. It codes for CASSLRGQPYNEQFF.

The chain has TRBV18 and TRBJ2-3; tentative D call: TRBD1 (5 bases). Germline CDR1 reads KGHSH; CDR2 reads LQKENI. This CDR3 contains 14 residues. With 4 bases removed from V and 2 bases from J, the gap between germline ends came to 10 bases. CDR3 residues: CASSLLGDTDTQYF. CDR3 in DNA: TGTGCCAGCTCACTCCTAGGGGACACAGATACGCAGTATTTT.

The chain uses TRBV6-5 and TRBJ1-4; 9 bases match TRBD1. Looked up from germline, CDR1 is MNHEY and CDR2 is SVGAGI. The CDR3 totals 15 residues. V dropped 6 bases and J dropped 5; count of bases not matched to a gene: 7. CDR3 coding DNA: TGTGCCAGCAGGGAATTCGGGACAGGGAATGAAAAACTGTTTTTT. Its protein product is CASREFGTGNEKLFF.

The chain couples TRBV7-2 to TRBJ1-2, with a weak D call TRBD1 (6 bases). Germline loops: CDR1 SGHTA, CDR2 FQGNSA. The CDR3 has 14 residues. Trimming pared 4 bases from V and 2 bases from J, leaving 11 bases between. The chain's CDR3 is CASSSSTGNYGYTF. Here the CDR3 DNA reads TGTGCCAGCAGCTCCTCGACAGGAAACTATGGCTACACCTTC.

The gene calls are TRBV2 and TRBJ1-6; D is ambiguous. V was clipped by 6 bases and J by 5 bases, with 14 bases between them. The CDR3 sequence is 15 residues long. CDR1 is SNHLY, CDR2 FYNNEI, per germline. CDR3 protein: CASRQQISNNSPLHF. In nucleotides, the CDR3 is TGTGCCAGCAGGCAACAGATCTCGAATAATTCACCCCTCCACTTT.

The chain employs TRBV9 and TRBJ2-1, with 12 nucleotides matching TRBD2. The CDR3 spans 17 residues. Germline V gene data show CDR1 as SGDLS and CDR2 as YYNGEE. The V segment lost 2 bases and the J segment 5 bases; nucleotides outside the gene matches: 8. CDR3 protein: CASSVSPGLAGHNEQFF. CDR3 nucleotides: TGTGCCAGCAGCGTTTCCCCCGGACTAGCGGGACACAATGAGCAGTTCTTC.

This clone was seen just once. As DNA, the CDR3 is TGTGCCAGCAGTGTCTACAGGGGGGAGACCCAGTACTTC. Translated: CASSVYRGETQYF. The chain is built from TRBV2 and TRBJ2-5; 8 nucleotides line up with TRBD1. V shed 4 bases, J shed 5 bases, and the junction held 3 bases outside the gene matches. Germline V gives CDR1 SNHLY, CDR2 FYNNEI. This CDR3 has 13 amino acids. Supplemented by reference TRBV2 and TRBJ2-5, the full variable domain reads EPEVTQTPSHQVTQMGQEVILRCVPISNHLYFYWYRQILGQKVEFLVSFYNNEISEKSEIFDDQFSVERPDGSNFTLKIRSTKLEDSAMYFCASSVYRGETQYFGPGTRLLVL.

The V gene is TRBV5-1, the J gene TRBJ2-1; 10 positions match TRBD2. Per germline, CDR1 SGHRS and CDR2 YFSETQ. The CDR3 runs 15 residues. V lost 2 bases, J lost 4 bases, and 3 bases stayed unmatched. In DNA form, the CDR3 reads TGCGCCAGCAGCTTTACAGCGGGAGGGTACAATGAGCAGTTCTTC. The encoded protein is CASSFTAGGYNEQFF. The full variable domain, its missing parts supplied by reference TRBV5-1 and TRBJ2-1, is KAGVTQTPRYLIKTRGQQVTLSCSPISGHRSVSWYQQTPGQGLQFLFEYFSETQRNKGNFPGRFSGRQFSNSRSEMNVSTLELGDSALYLCASSFTAGGYNEQFFGPGTRLTVL.

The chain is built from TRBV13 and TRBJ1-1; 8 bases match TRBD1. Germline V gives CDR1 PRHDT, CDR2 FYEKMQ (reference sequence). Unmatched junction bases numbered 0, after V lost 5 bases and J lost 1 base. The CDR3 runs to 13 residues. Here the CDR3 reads CASSQGANTEAFF. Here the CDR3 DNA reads TGTGCCAGCAGCCAGGGGGCGAACACTGAAGCTTTCTTT. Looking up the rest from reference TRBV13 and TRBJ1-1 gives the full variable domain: AAGVIQSPRHLIKEKRETATLKCYPIPRHDTVYWYQQGPGQDPQFLISFYEKMQSDKGSIPDRFSAQQFSDYHSELNMSSLELGDSALYFCASSQGANTEAFFGQGTRLTVV.

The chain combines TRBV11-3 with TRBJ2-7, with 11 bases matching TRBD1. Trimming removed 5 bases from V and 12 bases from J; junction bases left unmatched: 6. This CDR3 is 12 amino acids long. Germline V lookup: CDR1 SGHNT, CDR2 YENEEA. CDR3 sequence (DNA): TGTGCCAGCAGCATTGGACAGGGGGCGGCGTACTTC. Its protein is CASSIGQGAAYF.

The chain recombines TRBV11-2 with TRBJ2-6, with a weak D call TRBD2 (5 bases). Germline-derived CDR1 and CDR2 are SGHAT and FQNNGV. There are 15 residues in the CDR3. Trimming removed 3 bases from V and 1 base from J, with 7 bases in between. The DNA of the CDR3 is TGTGCCAGCAGCTTCCGGGGTTCTGGGGCCAACGTCCTGACTTTC. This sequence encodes CASSFRGSGANVLTF. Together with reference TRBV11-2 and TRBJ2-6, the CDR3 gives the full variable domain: EAGVAQSPRYKIIEKRQSVAFWCNPISGHATLYWYQQILGQGPKLLIQFQNNGVVDDSQLPKDRFSAERLKGVDSTLKIQPAKLEDSAVYLCASSFRGSGANVLTFGAGSRLTVL.

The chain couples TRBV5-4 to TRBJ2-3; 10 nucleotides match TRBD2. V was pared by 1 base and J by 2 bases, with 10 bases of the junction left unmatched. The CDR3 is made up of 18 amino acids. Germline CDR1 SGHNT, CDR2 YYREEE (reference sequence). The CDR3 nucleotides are TGTGCCAGCAGCTTGCCTAGCGGGAGTGGGCACTCCACAGATACGCAGTATTTT. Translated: CASSLPSGSGHSTDTQYF.

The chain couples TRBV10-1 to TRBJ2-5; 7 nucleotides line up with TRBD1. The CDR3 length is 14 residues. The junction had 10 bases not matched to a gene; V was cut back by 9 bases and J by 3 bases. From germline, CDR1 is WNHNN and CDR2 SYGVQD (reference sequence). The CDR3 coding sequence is TGCGCCAGTACACCTGGGACAGAAAAAGAGACCCAGTACTTC. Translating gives CASTPGTEKETQYF.

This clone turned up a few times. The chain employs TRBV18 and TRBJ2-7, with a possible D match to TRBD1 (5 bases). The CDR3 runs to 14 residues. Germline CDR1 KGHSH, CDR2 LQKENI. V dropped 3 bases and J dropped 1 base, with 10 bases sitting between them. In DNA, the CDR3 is TGTGCCAGCTCACCGGGCAGGGAATCCTACGAGCAGTACTTC. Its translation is CASSPGRESYEQYF. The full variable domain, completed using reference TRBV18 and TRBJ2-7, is NAGVMQNPRHLVRRRGQEARLRCSPMKGHSHVYWYRQLPEEGLKFMVYLQKENIIDESGMPKERFSAEFPKEGPSILRIQQVVRGDSAAYFCASSPGRESYEQYFGPGTRLTVT.

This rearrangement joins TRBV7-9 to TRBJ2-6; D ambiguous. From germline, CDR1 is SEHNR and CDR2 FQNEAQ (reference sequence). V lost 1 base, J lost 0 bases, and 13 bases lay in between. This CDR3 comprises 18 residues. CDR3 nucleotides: TGTGCCAGCAGCTTAGATTCCTTTTTCGGCTCTGGGGCCAACGTCCTGACTTTC. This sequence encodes CASSLDSFFGSGANVLTF.

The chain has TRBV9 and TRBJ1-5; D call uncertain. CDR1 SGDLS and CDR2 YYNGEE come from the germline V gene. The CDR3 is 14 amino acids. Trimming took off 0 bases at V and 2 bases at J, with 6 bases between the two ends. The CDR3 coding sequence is TGTGCCAGCAGCGTAGGAGGAGGCAATCAGCCCCAGCATTTT. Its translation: CASSVGGGNQPQHF.

In DNA form, the CDR3 reads TGTGCCAGCAGTGACACAGGGATAACTGGAAACACCATATATTTT. Translating it yields CASSDTGITGNTIYF. V and J are TRBV6-6 and TRBJ1-3; D is possibly TRBD1 (6 bases). Trimming removed 5 bases from V and 2 bases from J, with 13 bases in between. CDR1 and CDR2 from the germline V gene are MNHNY and SVGAGI (reference sequence). The CDR3 extends over 15 amino acids.

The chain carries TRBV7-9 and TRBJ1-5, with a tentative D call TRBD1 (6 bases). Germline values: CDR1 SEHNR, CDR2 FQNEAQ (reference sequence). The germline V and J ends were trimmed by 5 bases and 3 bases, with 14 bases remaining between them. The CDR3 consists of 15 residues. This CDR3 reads CASSLQGVPNQPQHF. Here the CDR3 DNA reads TGTGCCAGCAGCCTACAGGGTGTGCCCAATCAGCCCCAGCATTTT. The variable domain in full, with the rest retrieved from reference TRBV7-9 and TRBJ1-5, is DTGVSQNPRHKITKRGQNVTFRCDPISEHNRLYWYRQTLGQGPEFLTYFQNEAQLEKSRLLSDRFSAERPKGSFSTLEIQRTEQGDSAMYLCASSLQGVPNQPQHFGDGTRLSIL.

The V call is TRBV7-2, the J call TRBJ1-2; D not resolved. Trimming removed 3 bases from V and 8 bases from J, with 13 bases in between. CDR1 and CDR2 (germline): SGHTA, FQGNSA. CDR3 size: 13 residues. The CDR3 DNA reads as TGTGCCAGCAGCTTCGGGCCGGCGGGCGGCTACACCTTC. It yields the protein CASSFGPAGGYTF.

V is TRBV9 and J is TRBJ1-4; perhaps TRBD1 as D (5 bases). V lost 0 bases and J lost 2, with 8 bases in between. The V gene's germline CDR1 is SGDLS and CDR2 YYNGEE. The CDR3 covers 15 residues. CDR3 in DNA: TGTGCCAGCAGCGTAGATTCAGGGACTAATGAAAAACTGTTTTTT. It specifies CASSVDSGTNEKLFF.

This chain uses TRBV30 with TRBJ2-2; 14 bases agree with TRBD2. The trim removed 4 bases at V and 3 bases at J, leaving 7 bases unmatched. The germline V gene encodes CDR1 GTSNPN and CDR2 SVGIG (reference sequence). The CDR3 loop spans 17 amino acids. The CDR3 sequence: CAWKGTSGSRYTGELFF. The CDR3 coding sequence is TGTGCCTGGAAGGGGACTAGCGGGAGTAGGTACACCGGGGAGCTGTTTTTT. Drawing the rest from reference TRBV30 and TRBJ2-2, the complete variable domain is SQTIHQWPATLVQPVGSPLSLECTVEGTSNPNLYWYRQAAGRGLQLLFYSVGIGQISSEVPQNLSASRPQDRQFILSSKKLLLSDSGFYLCAWKGTSGSRYTGELFFGEGSRLTVL.

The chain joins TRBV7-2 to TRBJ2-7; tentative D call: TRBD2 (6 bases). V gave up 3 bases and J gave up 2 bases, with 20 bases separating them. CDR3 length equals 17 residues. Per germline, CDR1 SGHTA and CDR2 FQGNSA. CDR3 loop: CASSFGNRDFWAYEQYF. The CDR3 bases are TGTGCCAGCAGCTTCGGAAACCGGGACTTCTGGGCCTACGAGCAGTACTTC.

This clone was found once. This CDR3 is CASSGTRLETQYF. DNA for the CDR3: TGTGCCAGCAGCGGGACTAGATTAGAGACCCAGTACTTC. This chain joins TRBV7-2 and TRBJ2-5; TRBD2 aligns across 8 bases. V lost 5 bases, J lost 4 bases, and 3 bases stayed unmatched. Germline V gene data show CDR1 as SGHTA and CDR2 as FQGNSA. The CDR3 sequence is 13 residues long.